This paragraph reports one TCR beta chain. The data were taken from a study of shared T cell receptors in the human thymus. Assay used: immunoSEQ multiplex PCR; TCRdb lists only in-frame clones, some missing. The sample has approximately 660,000 clones, roughly 88% seen once. Trimming left V 1 base short and J 1 base short, with 14 bases between. This CDR3 is 16 amino acids long. CDR1 and CDR2 (germline): SEHNR, FQNEAQ (reference sequence). This same sample was also part of a study on human thymus T cells.

V is TRBV7-9 and J is TRBJ2-7; D ambiguous. Sequences were obtained from thymocytes. This clonotype was sampled from a boy less than two years old with a congenital heart defect. In DNA form, the CDR3 reads TGTGCCAGCAGCTTAGTGCCCGGAGCGATGTCCTACGAGCAGTACTTC. This encodes CASSLVPGAMSYEQYF. The whole variable domain, filled in from reference TRBV7-9 and TRBJ2-7, reads DTGVSQNPRHKITKRGQNVTFRCDPISEHNRLYWYRQTLGQGPEFLTYFQNEAQLEKSRLLSDRFSAERPKGSFSTLEIQRTEQGDSAMYLCASSLVPGAMSYEQYFGPGTRLTVT.